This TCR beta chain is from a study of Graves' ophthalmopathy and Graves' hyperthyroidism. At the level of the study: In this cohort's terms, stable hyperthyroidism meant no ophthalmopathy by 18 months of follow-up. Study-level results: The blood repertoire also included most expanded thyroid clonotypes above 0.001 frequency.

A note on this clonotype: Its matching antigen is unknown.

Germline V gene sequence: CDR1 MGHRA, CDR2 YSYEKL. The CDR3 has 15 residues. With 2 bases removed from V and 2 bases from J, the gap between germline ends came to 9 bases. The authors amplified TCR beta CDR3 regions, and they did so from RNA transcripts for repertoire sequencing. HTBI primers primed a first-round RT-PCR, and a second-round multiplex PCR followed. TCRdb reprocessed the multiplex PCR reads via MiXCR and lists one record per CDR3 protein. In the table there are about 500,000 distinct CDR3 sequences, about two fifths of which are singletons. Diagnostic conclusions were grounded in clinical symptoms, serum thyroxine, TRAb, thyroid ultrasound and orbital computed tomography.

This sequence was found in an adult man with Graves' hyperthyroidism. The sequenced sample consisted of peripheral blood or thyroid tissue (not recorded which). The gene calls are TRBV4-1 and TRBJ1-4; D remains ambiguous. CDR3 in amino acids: CASSQYTTTNEKLFF. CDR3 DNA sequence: TGCGCCAGCAGCCAATATACAACCACTAATGAAAAACTGTTTTTT.